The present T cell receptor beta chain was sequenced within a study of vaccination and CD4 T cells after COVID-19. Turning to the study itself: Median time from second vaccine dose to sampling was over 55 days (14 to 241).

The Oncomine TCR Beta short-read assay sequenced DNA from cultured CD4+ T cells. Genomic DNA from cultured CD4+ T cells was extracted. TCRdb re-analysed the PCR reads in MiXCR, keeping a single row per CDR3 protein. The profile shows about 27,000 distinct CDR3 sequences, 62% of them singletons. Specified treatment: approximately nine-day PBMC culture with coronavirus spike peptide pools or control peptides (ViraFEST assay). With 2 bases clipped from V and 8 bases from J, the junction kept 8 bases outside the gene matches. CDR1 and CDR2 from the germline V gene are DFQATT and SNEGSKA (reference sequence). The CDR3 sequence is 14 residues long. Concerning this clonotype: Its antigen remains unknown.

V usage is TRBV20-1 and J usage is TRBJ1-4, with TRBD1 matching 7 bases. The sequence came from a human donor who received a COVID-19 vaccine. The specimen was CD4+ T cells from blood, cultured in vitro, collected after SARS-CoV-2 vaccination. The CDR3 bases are TGCAGTGCTAGACCCGGACAGGTCCGGGAAAAACTGTTTTTT. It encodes CSARPGQVREKLFF.